Shown below are 12 T cell receptor beta chains from a single sample sequenced in a study of shared clonotypes between healthy human individuals. The table came from immunoSEQ multiplex PCR; TCRdb's copy has only in-frame clones and leaves some out. The sample has 2 million to 2.5 million clones, around 92% seen once. Sample: naive CD4+ T cells from PBMCs. As for subset: CD45RA+ positively selected. The receptors stem from a man younger than 35 in good health. Some clones in this sample may be carry-over from other donors' samples.

In the case of this clone: Distinct nucleotide sequences in the sample also encode this CDR3. The CDR3 loop reads CASSYSGSGGYTF. The CDR3 DNA is TGTGCCAGCAGTTACTCAGGGAGCGGCGGCTACACCTTC. V is TRBV6-5 and J is TRBJ1-2; D is unresolved. V lost 0 bases and J lost 8, with 10 bases in between. The germline V gene encodes CDR1 MNHEY and CDR2 SVGAGI. CDR3 length: 13 amino acids.

The gene calls are TRBV2 and TRBJ1-2, with TRBD1 matching 7 bases. With V trimmed by 6 bases and J by 3 bases, 7 bases remained unmatched. Germline values: CDR1 SNHLY, CDR2 FYNNEI. This CDR3 has 14 residues. CDR3 DNA sequence: TGTGCCAGCAGGCTGGGAGGGGGCGACTATGGCTACACCTTC. This encodes CASRLGGGDYGYTF.

The chain joins TRBV28 to TRBJ2-7; 7 bases match TRBD1. CDR1 is MDHEN, CDR2 SYDVKM, per germline. This CDR3 is built from 15 residues. The J segment lost 2 bases and the V segment lost 3 bases, leaving 7 bases of the junction unmatched. The CDR3 sequence is CASSFGTVKTYEQYF. Written as DNA, the CDR3 is TGTGCCAGCAGTTTCGGGACAGTCAAAACCTACGAGCAGTACTTC. The whole variable domain, filled in from reference TRBV28 and TRBJ2-7, reads DVKVTQSSRYLVKRTGEKVFLECVQDMDHENMFWYRQDPGLGLRLIYFSYDVKMKEKGDIPEGYSVSREKKERFSLILESASTNQTSMYLCASSFGTVKTYEQYFGPGTRLTVT.

The rearrangement uses TRBV2 and TRBJ2-7; perhaps TRBD2 as D (5 bases). This CDR3 has 12 residues. V was trimmed by 9 bases and J by 6 bases, leaving 15 bases between them. Germline assignment: CDR1 SNHLY and CDR2 FYNNEI. The CDR3 loop is CASLRDGSEQYF. In DNA, the CDR3 is TGTGCCAGTCTCCGGGATGGGAGCGAGCAGTACTTC.

J is TRBJ2-7 and V is TRBV7-2; D possibly uses TRBD1 or TRBD2 (7 bases each). The CDR3 consists of 15 residues. Germline CDR1 reads SGHTA; CDR2 reads FQGNSA. The V end was cut by 4 bases, the J end by 3 bases, with 16 bases between. The CDR3 DNA follows: TGTGCCAGCAGCTCGTCGGGGGGACAGTTCTACGAGCAGTACTTC. Translation gives CASSSSGGQFYEQYF.

The chain employs TRBV2 and TRBJ2-5; the match to TRBD2 covers 7 bases. Germline V gene data show CDR1 as SNHLY and CDR2 as FYNNEI. The CDR3 is 15 amino acids. V lost 7 bases, J lost 2 bases, and 10 bases stayed unmatched. The CDR3 region is CASKGTTRKQETQYF. The CDR3 DNA reads TGTGCCAGCAAGGGGACTACGCGGAAGCAAGAGACCCAGTACTTC.

The CDR3 nucleotides read TGCGCCAGCAGCTTTGCAGGTCTGAGCTCCTACAATGAGCAGTTCTTC. Amino acid sequence: CASSFAGLSSYNEQFF. This rearrangement joins TRBV5-1 to TRBJ2-1; no clear D gene. Trimming took off 2 bases at V and 0 bases at J, with 12 bases between the two ends. Germline CDR1 SGHRS, CDR2 YFSETQ. This CDR3 region has 16 residues.

This sequence joins TRBV29-1 and TRBJ2-3; a weak D match, TRBD2 (6 bases). From germline, CDR1 is SQVTM and CDR2 ANQGSEA. CDR3 length: 15 residues. V lost 7 bases and J lost 9, with 26 bases in between. The CDR3 region is CSAVVADSPLATQYF. CDR3 DNA sequence: TGCAGCGCAGTAGTAGCGGACTCACCCCTAGCCACGCAGTATTTT.

V usage is TRBV28 and J usage is TRBJ2-7; tentative D call: TRBD1 (6 bases). Trimming pared 3 bases from V and 2 bases from J, leaving 17 bases between. Looked up from germline, CDR1 is MDHEN and CDR2 is SYDVKM. The length of the CDR3 is 16 residues. The CDR3 DNA follows: TGTGCCAGCAGTTTTCTAACAGGGTTAAAGACCTACGAGCAGTACTTC. Protein product: CASSFLTGLKTYEQYF.

V is TRBV5-4 and J is TRBJ2-3; possible D gene TRBD2, 7 bases. V lost 4 bases and J lost 6, with 9 bases in between. The CDR3 sequence is 12 residues long. CDR1 and CDR2 from the germline V gene are SGHNT and YYREEE (reference sequence). The CDR3 sequence: CASSGRGDTQYF. CDR3 bases: TGTGCCAGCAGCGGGAGGGGGGATACGCAGTATTTT.

The chain combines TRBV27 with TRBJ2-1, with TRBD1 matching over 9 bases. J lost 5 bases, V lost 4 bases, and 9 bases had no gene match. CDR3 size: 16 residues. Germline values: CDR1 MNHEY, CDR2 SMNVEV (reference sequence). The DNA of the CDR3 is TGTGCCAGCAGTTACAGGGGGCTTACTTTAAACAATGAGCAGTTCTTC. Its translation is CASSYRGLTLNNEQFF.

V gene TRBV11-2 combines with J gene TRBJ1-1; tentative D call: TRBD1 (5 bases). CDR1 is SGHAT and CDR2 is FQNNGV in the germline V gene. V was shortened by 0 bases and J by 11 bases, with 16 bases between the two germline ends. The CDR3 length is 14 residues. The CDR3 DNA reads as TGTGCCAGCAGCTTAGATCCTGGGGGTGGGAACGCTTTCTTT. Translation gives CASSLDPGGGNAFF.